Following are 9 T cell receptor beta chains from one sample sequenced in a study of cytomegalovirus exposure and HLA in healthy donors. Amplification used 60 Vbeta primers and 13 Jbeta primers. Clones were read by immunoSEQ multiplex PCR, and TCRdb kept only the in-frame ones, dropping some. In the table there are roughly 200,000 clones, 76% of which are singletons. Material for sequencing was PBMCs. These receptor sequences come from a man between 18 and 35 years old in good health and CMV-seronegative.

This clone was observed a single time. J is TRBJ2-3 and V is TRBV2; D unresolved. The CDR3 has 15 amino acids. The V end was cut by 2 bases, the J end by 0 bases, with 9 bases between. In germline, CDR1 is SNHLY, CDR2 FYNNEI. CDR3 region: CASSEYISSTDTQYF. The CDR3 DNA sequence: TGTGCCAGCAGTGAATATATCAGTAGCACAGATACGCAGTATTTT.

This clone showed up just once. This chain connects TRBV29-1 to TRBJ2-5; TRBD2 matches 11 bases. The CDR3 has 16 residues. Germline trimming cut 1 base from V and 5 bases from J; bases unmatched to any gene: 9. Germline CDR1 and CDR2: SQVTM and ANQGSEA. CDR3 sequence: CSVEALAGGPGETQYF. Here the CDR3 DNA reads TGCAGCGTTGAAGCTTTAGCGGGAGGGCCGGGGGAGACCCAGTACTTC.

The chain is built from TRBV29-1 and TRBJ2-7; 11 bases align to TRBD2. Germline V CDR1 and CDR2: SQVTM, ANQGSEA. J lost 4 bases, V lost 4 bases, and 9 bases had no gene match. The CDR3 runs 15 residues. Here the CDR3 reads CSVVLLAGDFYEQYF. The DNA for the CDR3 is TGCAGCGTTGTGCTACTAGCGGGAGATTTTTACGAGCAGTACTTC.

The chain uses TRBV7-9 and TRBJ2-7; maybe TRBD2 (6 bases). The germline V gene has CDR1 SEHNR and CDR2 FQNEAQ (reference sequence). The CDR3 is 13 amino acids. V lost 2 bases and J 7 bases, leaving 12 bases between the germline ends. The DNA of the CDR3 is TGTGCCAGCAGCTTAACGTGGGGGGAGGAGCAGTACTTC. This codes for CASSLTWGEEQYF.

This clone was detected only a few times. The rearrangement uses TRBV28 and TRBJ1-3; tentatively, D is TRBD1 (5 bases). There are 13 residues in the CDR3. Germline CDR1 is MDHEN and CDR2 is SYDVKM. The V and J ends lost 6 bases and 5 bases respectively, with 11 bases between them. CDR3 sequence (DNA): TGTGCCAGCAGAACAGGTTCGAGAAACACCATATATTTT. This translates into CASRTGSRNTIYF.

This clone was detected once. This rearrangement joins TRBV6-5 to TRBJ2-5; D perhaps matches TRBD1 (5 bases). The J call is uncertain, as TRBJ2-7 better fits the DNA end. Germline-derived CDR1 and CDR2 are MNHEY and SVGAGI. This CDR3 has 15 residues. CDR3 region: CASSYSKRTIYEQYF. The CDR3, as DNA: TGTGCCAGCAGTTACTCGAAAAGGACAATCTACGAGCAGTACTTC.

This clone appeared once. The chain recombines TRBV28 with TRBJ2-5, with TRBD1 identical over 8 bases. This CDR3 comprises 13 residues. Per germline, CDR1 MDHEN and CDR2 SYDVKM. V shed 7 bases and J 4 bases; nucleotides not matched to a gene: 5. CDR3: CASKGQGRETQYF. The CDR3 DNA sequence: TGTGCCAGCAAAGGACAGGGTAGAGAGACCCAGTACTTC.

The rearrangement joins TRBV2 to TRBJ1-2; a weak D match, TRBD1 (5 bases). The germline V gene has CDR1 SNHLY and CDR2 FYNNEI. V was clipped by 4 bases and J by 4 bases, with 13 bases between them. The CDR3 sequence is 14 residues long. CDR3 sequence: CASSAADRGYGYTF. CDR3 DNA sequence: TGTGCCAGCAGTGCCGCGGATAGGGGCTATGGCTACACCTTC.

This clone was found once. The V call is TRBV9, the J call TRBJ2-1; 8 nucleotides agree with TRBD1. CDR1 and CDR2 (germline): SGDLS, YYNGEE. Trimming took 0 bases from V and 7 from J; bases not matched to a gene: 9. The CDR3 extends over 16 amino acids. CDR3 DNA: TGTGCCAGCAGCGTAGTTCCAGGGGGCGGATTAAATGAGCAGTTCTTC. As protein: CASSVVPGGGLNEQFF.